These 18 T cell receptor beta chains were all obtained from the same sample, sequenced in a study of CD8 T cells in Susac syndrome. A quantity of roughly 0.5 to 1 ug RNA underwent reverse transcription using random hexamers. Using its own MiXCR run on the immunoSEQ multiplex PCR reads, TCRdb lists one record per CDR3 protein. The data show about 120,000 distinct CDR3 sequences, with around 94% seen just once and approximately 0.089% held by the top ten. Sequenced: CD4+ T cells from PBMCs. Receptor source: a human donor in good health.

The CDR3 loop is CASSLFGQGVTDTQYF. In DNA, the CDR3 is TGTGCCAGCAGTTTATTTGGACAGGGGGTAACAGATACGCAGTATTTT. The chain links TRBV28 to TRBJ2-3; the match to TRBD1 covers 10 bases. The CDR3 spans 16 residues. The V gene end was trimmed by 1 base and the J gene end by 3 bases; junction bases not matched to a gene: 4. Germline-derived CDR1 and CDR2 are MDHEN and SYDVKM.

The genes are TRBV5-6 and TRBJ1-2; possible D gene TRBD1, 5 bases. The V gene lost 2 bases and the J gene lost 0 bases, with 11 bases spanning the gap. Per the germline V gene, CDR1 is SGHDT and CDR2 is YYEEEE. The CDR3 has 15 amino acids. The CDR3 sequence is CASSFRDATNYGYTF. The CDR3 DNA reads TGTGCCAGCAGCTTCCGGGACGCCACTAACTATGGCTACACCTTC.

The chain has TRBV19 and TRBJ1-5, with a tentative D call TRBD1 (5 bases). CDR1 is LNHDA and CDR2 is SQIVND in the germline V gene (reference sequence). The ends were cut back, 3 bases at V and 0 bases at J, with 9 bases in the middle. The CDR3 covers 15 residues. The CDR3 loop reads CASSIEGLSNQPQHF. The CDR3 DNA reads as TGTGCCAGTAGTATCGAGGGGCTTAGCAATCAGCCCCAGCATTTT.

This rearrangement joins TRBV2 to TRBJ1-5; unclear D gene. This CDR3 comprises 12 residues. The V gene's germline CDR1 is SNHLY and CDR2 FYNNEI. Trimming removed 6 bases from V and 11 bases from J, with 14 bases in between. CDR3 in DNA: TGTGCCAGCAGATTAGCAGGTAGGGCCCAGCATTTT. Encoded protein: CASRLAGRAQHF. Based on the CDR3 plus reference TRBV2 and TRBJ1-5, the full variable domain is EPEVTQTPSHQVTQMGQEVILRCVPISNHLYFYWYRQILGQKVEFLVSFYNNEISEKSEIFDDQFSVERPDGSNFTLKIRSTKLEDSAMYFCASRLAGRAQHFGDGTRLSIL.

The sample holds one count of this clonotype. CDR3 residues: CSAGASGPSTDTQYF. In DNA, the CDR3 is TGCAGTGCGGGGGCTAGCGGGCCTAGCACAGATACGCAGTATTTT. The rearrangement uses TRBV20-1 and TRBJ2-3; 8 nucleotides match TRBD2. The germline V gene encodes CDR1 DFQATT and CDR2 SNEGSKA (reference sequence). After removal of 6 bases from V and 0 bases from J, the junction contained 8 bases not matched to a gene. This CDR3 spans 15 amino acids.

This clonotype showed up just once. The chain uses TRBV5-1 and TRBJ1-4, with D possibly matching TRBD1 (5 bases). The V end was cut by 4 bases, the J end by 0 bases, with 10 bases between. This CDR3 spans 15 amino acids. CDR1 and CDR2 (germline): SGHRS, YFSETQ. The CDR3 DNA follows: TGCGCCAGCAGCGGGACGCCAACAACTAATGAAAAACTGTTTTTT. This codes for CASSGTPTTNEKLFF.

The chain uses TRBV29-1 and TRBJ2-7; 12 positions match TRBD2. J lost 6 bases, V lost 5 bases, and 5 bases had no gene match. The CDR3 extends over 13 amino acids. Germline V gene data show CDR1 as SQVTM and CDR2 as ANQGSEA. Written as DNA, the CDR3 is TGCAGCGTTACTAGCGGGAGGTGGGGCGAGCAGTACTTC. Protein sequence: CSVTSGRWGEQYF.

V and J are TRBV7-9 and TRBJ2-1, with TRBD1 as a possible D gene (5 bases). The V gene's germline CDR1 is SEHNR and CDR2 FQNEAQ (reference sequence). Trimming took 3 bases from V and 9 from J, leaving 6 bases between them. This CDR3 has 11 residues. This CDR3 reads CASSFQGEQFF. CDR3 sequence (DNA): TGTGCCAGCAGCTTCCAGGGTGAGCAGTTCTTC.

CDR3 residues: CAISDSARSNTEAFF. The CDR3 nucleotides are TGTGCCATCAGTGATTCGGCACGGTCGAACACTGAAGCTTTCTTT. The J gene is TRBJ1-1, the V gene TRBV10-3; D is undetermined. The CDR3 is 15 residues long. Between the trimmed V and J ends, which lost 3 bases and 1 base, there was a span of 12 bases. The germline V gene encodes CDR1 ENHRY and CDR2 SYGVKD.

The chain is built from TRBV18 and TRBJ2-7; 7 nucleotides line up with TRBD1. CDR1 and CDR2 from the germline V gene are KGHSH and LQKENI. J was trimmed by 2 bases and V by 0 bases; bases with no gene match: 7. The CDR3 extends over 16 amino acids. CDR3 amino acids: CASSPPPLGQAYEQYF. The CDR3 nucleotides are TGTGCCAGCTCACCACCTCCTCTCGGACAGGCCTACGAGCAGTACTTC. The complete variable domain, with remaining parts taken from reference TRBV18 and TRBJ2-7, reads NAGVMQNPRHLVRRRGQEARLRCSPMKGHSHVYWYRQLPEEGLKFMVYLQKENIIDESGMPKERFSAEFPKEGPSILRIQQVVRGDSAAYFCASSPPPLGQAYEQYFGPGTRLTVT.

The CDR3 sequence: CASSGLAGGPSTDTQYF. The DNA of the CDR3 is TGTGCCAGCTCCGGCCTAGCGGGAGGGCCCTCGACAGATACGCAGTATTTT. The J gene is TRBJ2-3, the V gene TRBV6-1; 12 positions agree with TRBD2. This CDR3 is 17 amino acids long. CDR1 and CDR2 (germline): MNHNS, SASEGT. Trimming removed 8 bases from V and 3 bases from J; junction bases left unmatched: 12.

The CDR3, as DNA: TGTGCCAGCAGTCTCAGGGGGCCGGAGGTCAATGAGCAGTTCTTC. Protein sequence: CASSLRGPEVNEQFF. The chain is built from TRBV3-1 and TRBJ2-1; 8 positions match TRBD1. Trimming removed 6 bases from V and 6 bases from J; junction bases left unmatched: 10. CDR3 length: 15 residues. The germline V gene encodes CDR1 LGHDT and CDR2 YNNKEL (reference sequence).

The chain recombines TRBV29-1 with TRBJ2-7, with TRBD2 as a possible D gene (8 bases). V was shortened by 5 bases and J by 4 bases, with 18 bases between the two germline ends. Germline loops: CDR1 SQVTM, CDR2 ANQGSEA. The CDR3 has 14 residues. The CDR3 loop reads CSVRRGREAYEQYF. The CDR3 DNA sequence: TGCAGCGTTCGGAGGGGGCGGGAGGCTTACGAGCAGTACTTC.

This CDR3 is CSATTGRNTGELFF. The CDR3 nucleotides are TGCAGTGCTACGACAGGGAGGAACACCGGGGAGCTGTTTTTT. The rearrangement uses TRBV20-1 and TRBJ2-2; TRBD1 aligns across 7 bases. The length of the CDR3 is 14 residues. In germline, CDR1 is DFQATT, CDR2 SNEGSKA (reference sequence). The V segment lost 4 bases and the J segment 1 base; nucleotides outside the gene matches: 3.

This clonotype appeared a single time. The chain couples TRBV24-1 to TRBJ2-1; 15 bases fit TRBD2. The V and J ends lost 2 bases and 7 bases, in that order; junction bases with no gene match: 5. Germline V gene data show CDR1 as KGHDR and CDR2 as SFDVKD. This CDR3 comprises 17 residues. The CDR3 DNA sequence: TGTGCCACCAGTGATTCCATGGGACTAGCGGGAGGAAATGAGCAGTTCTTC. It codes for CATSDSMGLAGGNEQFF.

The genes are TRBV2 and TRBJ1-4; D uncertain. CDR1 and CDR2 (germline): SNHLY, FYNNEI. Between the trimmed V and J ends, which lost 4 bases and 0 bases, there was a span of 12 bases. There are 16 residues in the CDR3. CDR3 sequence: CASSVRTVATNEKLFF. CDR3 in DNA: TGTGCCAGCAGTGTCAGGACGGTTGCAACTAATGAAAAACTGTTTTTT.

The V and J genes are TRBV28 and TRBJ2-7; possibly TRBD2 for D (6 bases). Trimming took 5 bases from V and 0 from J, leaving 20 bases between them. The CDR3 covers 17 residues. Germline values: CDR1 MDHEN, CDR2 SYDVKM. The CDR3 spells CASSPLTRAGLSYEQYF. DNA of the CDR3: TGTGCCAGCAGTCCTTTAACGCGAGCGGGTCTCTCCTACGAGCAGTACTTC.

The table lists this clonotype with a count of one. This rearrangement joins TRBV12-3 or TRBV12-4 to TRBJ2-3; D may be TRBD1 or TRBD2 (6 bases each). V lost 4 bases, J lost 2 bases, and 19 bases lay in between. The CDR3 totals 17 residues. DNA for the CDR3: TGTGCCAGCAGTTCCAAATATGAGGGGGGAGACACAGATACGCAGTATTTT. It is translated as CASSSKYEGGDTDTQYF.